This TCR beta chain was recovered during a study of graft-versus-host responses after intestinal transplantation. Study-wide findings and caveats: Some GvH clones were seen earlier in gut or blood, suggesting intestinal origin. High graft-versus-host to host-versus-graft clonal ratios were seen in allografts of patients with graft-donor T cell macrochimerism.

As to this clone: Its specificity is unknown.

Method: immunoSEQ multiplex PCR; TCRdb's copy keeps in-frame clones and lacks some. There are tens of thousands of clones in the sample; 90% to 95% occur only once, and roughly 0.5% lies in the top ten. The clonotype comes from a human donor who received an intestinal transplant. The specimen comprised unstimulated CD8+ T cells sorted from spleen or lymph node cells, sampled before intestinal transplant.

Here the CDR3 reads CSVEERGANTGELFF. The CDR3 DNA follows: TGCAGCGTTGAGGAACGGGGGGCGAACACCGGGGAGCTGTTTTTT. V and J are TRBV29-1 and TRBJ2-2; TRBD2 matches at 7 bases. Germline trimming cut 3 bases from V and 0 bases from J; bases unmatched to any gene: 4. This CDR3 is 15 amino acids long. Germline values: CDR1 SQVTM, CDR2 ANQGSEA.